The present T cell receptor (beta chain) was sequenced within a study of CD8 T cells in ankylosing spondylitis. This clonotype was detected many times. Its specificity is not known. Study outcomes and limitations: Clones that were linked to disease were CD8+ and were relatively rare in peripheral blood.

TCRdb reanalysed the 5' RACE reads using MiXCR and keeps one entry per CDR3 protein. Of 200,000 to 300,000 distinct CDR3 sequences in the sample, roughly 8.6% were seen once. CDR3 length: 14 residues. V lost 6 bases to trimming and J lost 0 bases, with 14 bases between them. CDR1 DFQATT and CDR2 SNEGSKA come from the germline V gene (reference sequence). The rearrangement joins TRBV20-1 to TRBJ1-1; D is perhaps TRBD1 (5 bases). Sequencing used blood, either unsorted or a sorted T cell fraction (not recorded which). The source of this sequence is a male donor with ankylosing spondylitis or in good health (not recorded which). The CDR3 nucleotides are TGCAGTGCGAGGGGCCGGGTCATGAACACTGAAGCTTTCTTT. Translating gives CSARGRVMNTEAFF.